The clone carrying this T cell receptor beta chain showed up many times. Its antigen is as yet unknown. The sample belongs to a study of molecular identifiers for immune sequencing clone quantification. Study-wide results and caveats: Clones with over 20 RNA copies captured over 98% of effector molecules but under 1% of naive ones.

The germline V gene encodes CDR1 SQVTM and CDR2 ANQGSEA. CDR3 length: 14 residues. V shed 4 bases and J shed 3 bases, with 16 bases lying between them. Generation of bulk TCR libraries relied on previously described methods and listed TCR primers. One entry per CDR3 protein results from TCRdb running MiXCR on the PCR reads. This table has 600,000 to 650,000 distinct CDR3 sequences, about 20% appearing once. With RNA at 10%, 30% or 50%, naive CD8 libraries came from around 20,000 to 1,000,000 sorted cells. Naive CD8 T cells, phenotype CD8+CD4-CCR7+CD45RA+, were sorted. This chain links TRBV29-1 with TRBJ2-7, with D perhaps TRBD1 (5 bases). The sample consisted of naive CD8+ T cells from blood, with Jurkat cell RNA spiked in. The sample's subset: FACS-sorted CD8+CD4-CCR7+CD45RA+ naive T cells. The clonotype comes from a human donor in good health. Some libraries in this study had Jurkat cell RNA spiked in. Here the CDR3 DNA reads TGCAGCGTTGCGGACAACAACGACCTCTACGAGCAGTACTTC. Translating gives CSVADNNDLYEQYF.